This entry is about one TCR beta chain. Its antigen is still unknown. No much larger clone is present one base from it, and per-base qualities are unavailable. Every donor was a healthy Caucasian. Three pairs of female monozygotic twins, all aged about 18 to 30 years, were included in the twin cohort. Positive isolation kits from Invitrogen were used to isolate the CD4+ and CD8+ T cell populations. This sample is part of a study of identical twins (dated by TCRdb to the mid-2010s). Background on the whole study: The study deep-sequenced TCR alpha and beta repertoires from monozygotic twins, unrelated adults of various ages and cord blood to test whether fetal clonotypes persist. To rule out contamination, the twin experiments were replicated at different times with different library preparation protocols. Study-level results and caveats: Abundant cord blood beta clonotypes had fewer insertions, young adult naive repertoires showed a similar but weaker trend, and memory repertoires showed no such trend. Compared with coincidental sharing between unrelated individuals, an excess of low generation-probability sequences was observed among out-of-frame TCR alpha sequences shared between twins. The excess sharing between twins in beta out-of-frame sequences was weaker because fewer shared sequences reduced the signal-to-noise ratio. Conclusions relied on cross-sectional statistical analysis, since the same donors could not be followed over many years. Zero-insertion analyses could be partly confounded by invariant T cells such as MAIT and iNKT, although diverse VJ usage argued against such confounding for most clonotypes. Recombination models systematically underestimated out-of-frame TCR alpha sharing in monozygotic twins but agreed with sharing between unrelated individuals.

The library was produced with 5' RACE. The data were produced on an Illumina HiSeq 2000. Template switching added a universal primer binding site, and the final cDNA carried a unique molecular identifier that allowed TCR cDNA molecules to be counted accurately. Specific primers in the conserved constant-segment region were used to synthesize first-strand cDNA for TCR alpha and beta chains. To control for contamination, each cDNA library was double barcoded with a SMART-Mk sample barcode plus Illumina barcodes. Two successive PCR steps introduced TruSeq adapter sequences along with Illumina sample barcodes. TCR alpha and beta cDNA libraries were sequenced on the Illumina HiSeq platform with custom primers. In the authors' own workflow: Unique molecular identifiers were extracted from raw reads with MiGEC, and CDR3 positions were determined with MiXCR. For each individual, recombination models were inferred using an EM algorithm with the repgenHMM and IGoR tools. The tcR package in R was used for shared clonotype analysis, with sharing normalized by the product of cloneset sizes. To study raw recombination without the effects of thymic and clonal selection, out-of-frame nonproductive sequences were analyzed. TCRdb itself trimmed the public reads at Q25 with fastp, ran MiXCR and retained productive beta chains. Each record represents a unique CDR3 protein, reported with the most common genes and DNA among its rows. These V and J calls rely on TCRdb rather than the paper's analysis. This sample comprises about 530,000 distinct CDR3 sequences, about 22% of them detected only once. The biggest ten clones account for about 0.48% of the sample.

Relative to germline, V is missing 4 bases and J is missing 1 base, with 1 base of the junction outside any gene match. There are 15 amino acids in the CDR3, from cysteine to phenylalanine inclusive. CDR3 DNA only is kept here, 45 bases in frame from base 1. CDR1 and CDR2, per the germline V gene, are KGHDR and SFDVKD. The same data also went into a second study, on yellow fever vaccine responses in identical twins. As described in the second report: According to the authors, the vaccine-induced T cell response in identical twins seemed to be partly convergent and partly specific to each individual. In identical twins, the study followed T cell clones that responded to the vaccine with precision.

The chain is encoded by TRBV24-1 joined to TRBJ1-5, and 9 bases in between align with TRBD1. The specimen sequenced was CD4+ T cells sorted from blood. The source is a woman aged 18-29 years in good health. CDR3 protein: CATSEDRGSNQPQHF. The nucleotide sequence is given as TGTGCCACCAGTGAGGACAGGGGAAGCAATCAGCCCCAGCATTTT.